This T cell receptor (beta chain) was sequenced for a study of control samples from healthy donors and cancer patients. Produced via immunoSEQ multiplex PCR; TCRdb's table is partial and in-frame only. The profile shows more than 50,000 clones, almost 85% of them singletons. Trimming at V came to 5 bases and at J to 3 bases, leaving 1 base not matched to a gene. Germline values: CDR1 MNHNY, CDR2 SVGAGI (reference sequence). This CDR3 region has 13 residues. Sequenced material: blood. This chain uses TRBV6-6 with TRBJ2-5, with 9 bases matching TRBD2. This TCR was sampled from a man aged 40-55 years in good health. In DNA, the CDR3 is TGTGCCAGCAGTCAGCGGGGGGAAGAGACCCAGTACTTC. Amino acid sequence: CASSQRGEETQYF.